A selection of T cell receptor beta chains follows, all from one sample in a study of PD-1 blockade in classical Hodgkin lymphoma. The protocol was immunoSEQ multiplex PCR, while the TCRdb copy is restricted to in-frame clones and leaves out a portion. The data show approximately 26,000 clones, with 80% seen just once and under 20% held by the top ten. Sequencing used peripheral blood mononuclear cells (PBMCs), obtained before the fourth cycle of nivolumab. Every receptor here comes from a human donor with classical Hodgkin lymphoma. Both conserved end residues are part of each CDR3. The D gene is left open where the match is weak. A row's size may be missing; if present it is once, few, many or a size class.

J gene,V gene,clone size,D gene,CDR3 DNA,CDR3 protein
TRBJ2-7,TRBV11-2,.,.,TGTGCCAGCAGCTTAATGGGGTCAGGAGAGCAGTACTTC,CASSLMGSGEQYF
TRBJ2-7,TRBV19,.,TRBD1,TGTGCCAGTAGTGCCGGGACAGGTTCGTTCGAGCAGTACTTC,CASSAGTGSFEQYF
TRBJ1-1,TRBV19,few,.,TGTGCCAGTAGGTTTGGGACTGAAGCTTTCTTT,CASRFGTEAFF
TRBJ2-2,TRBV28,.,.,TGTGCCAGCAGTCCCCCAGGATATAGCACCGGGGAGCTGTTTTTT,CASSPPGYSTGELFF
TRBJ2-5,TRBV20-1,.,.,TGCAGTGCTCCCTCCAGTAGGACCCAGTACTTC,CSAPSSRTQYF
TRBJ2-7,TRBV6-1,.,.,TGTGCCAGCACCGAGAATAGTAGCCACGAGCAGTACTTC,CASTENSSHEQYF
TRBJ1-5,TRBV2,few,TRBD1,TGTGCCAGCAACCCGGGACAGGGCAATCAGCCCCAGCATTTT,CASNPGQGNQPQHF
TRBJ2-5,TRBV19,once,.,TGTGCCAGTAGTATAGAGACCGGGGGAACCCAGTACTTC,CASSIETGGTQYF
TRBJ2-5,TRBV10-3,once,.,TGTGCCATCAGTGGGGGGGAGACCCAGTACTTC,CAISGGETQYF
TRBJ1-4,TRBV6-1,.,.,TGTGCCAGCAGCCTGCTCGGTGCAACTAATGAAAAACTGTTTTTT,CASSLLGATNEKLFF
TRBJ2-2,TRBV6-6,.,.,TGTGCCAGCAGTTGGTTGCAAGAATTGAACACCGGGGAGCTGTTTTTT,CASSWLQELNTGELFF
TRBJ2-2,TRBV6-5,.,.,TGTGCCAGCAGTTGGGGAGGCGGGGAGCTGTTTTTT,CASSWGGGELFF
TRBJ1-5,TRBV19,.,.,TGTGCCAGTAGTAGTCGGTCTCAGCTCAATCAGCCCCAGCATTTT,CASSSRSQLNQPQHF
TRBJ2-1,TRBV6-5,.,.,TGTGCCAGCAGTTACTCCCGGAGCTCCTACAATGAGCAGTTCTTC,CASSYSRSSYNEQFF
TRBJ2-3,TRBV5-1,.,.,TGCGCCAGCAGCTTGGAGCCAGGACTCAGCACAGATACGCAGTATTTT,CASSLEPGLSTDTQYF
TRBJ1-1,TRBV2,.,.,TGTGCCAGCAACCGGGATCCTTGGGGGAACACTGAAGCTTTCTTT,CASNRDPWGNTEAFF
TRBJ1-3,TRBV6-5,.,TRBD1,TGTGCCAGCAGTAAACAGGGGATCAATGGAAACACCATATATTTT,CASSKQGINGNTIYF
TRBJ2-1,TRBV28,.,.,TGTGCCAGCGCGTTCCTGTTTGGCTCCTACAATGAGCAGTTCTTC,CASAFLFGSYNEQFF
TRBJ1-2,TRBV5-1,.,.,TGCGCCAGCAGCCCCTACAGGGATGGCTACACCTTC,CASSPYRDGYTF
TRBJ2-7,TRBV6-5,.,.,TGTGCCAGCAGTCGCGGACTGACCTACGAGCAGTACTTC,CASSRGLTYEQYF
TRBJ2-4,TRBV5-1,.,.,TGCGCCAGCAGCCCCGAACAGATAATAGCCAAAAACATTCAGTACTTC,CASSPEQIIAKNIQYF
TRBJ2-7,TRBV10-2,.,.,TGCGCCAGCAGAATCGGGCATGAGCGCGAGCAGTACTTC,CASRIGHEREQYF
TRBJ1-1,TRBV18,few,.,TGTGCCAGCTCACCACCCAGGGGAAACACTGAAGCTTTCTTT,CASSPPRGNTEAFF
TRBJ2-1,TRBV2,.,.,TGTGCCAGAACGAGCATCAGCTCCTACAATGAGCAGTTCTTC,CARTSISSYNEQFF
TRBJ2-3,TRBV27,.,TRBD2,TGTGCCAGCAGTTACCTAGGACTAGCGGGAGGCACAGATACGCAGTATTTT,CASSYLGLAGGTDTQYF
TRBJ2-7,TRBV29-1,.,.,TGCAGCGTTGTTCTAGTAGCCTACGAGCAGTACTTC,CSVVLVAYEQYF
TRBJ2-6,TRBV29-1,.,TRBD1,TGCAGCGATAGAACAGGGGGCGCGGGCTCTGGGGCCAACGTCCTGACTTTC,CSDRTGGAGSGANVLTF
TRBJ1-5,TRBV19,few,.,TGTGCCAGTTTAGGTGGCTACAATCAGCCCCAGCATTTT,CASLGGYNQPQHF
TRBJ2-4,TRBV27,.,TRBD1,TGTGCCAGCAGTCCCTCACCGACAGGGGGCGAAAACATTCAGTACTTC,CASSPSPTGGENIQYF
TRBJ2-7,TRBV28,.,.,TGTGCCAGCAGGAAACAGGGTCCCTACGAGCAGTACTTC,CASRKQGPYEQYF
TRBJ1-1,TRBV5-6,.,.,TGTGCCAGCAGCTTACGGACACTTTCGGGGACTGAAGCTTTCTTT,CASSLRTLSGTEAFF
TRBJ2-3,TRBV9,.,.,TGTGCCAGCAGCGTCGTTTTGGGAGATACGCAGTATTTT,CASSVVLGDTQYF
TRBJ2-7,TRBV6-1,.,.,TGTGCCAGCAGTCAAGTGTACGAGCAGTACTTC,CASSQVYEQYF
TRBJ2-5,TRBV7-7,.,.,TGTGCCAGCAGCTCTAGCGAGGTCGAGACCCAGTACTTC,CASSSSEVETQYF
TRBJ2-7,TRBV4-1,.,.,TGCGCCAGCAGCGAAAGCCAGGGCCCCTACTACGAGCAGTACTTC,CASSESQGPYYEQYF
TRBJ1-3,TRBV19,.,TRBD1,TGTGCCAGTTCACAGGGGTTCGGAAACACCATATATTTT,CASSQGFGNTIYF
TRBJ1-2,TRBV6-1,.,.,TGTGCCAGCAGTGAACAAGCGACAGTTCTCTATGGCTACACCTTC,CASSEQATVLYGYTF
TRBJ2-1,TRBV5-1,few,TRBD2,TGCGCCAGCAGCTTGGGAGCGGGAGCAGGACATGAGCAGTTCTTC,CASSLGAGAGHEQFF
TRBJ2-7,TRBV9,.,.,TGTGCCAGCAGCGTAGATCACAGGCCCCCCTACGAGCAGTACTTC,CASSVDHRPPYEQYF
TRBJ1-5,TRBV6-6,once,.,TGTGCCAGCAGTTCCCCCAGGGACGGGAATCAGCCCCAGCATTTT,CASSSPRDGNQPQHF
TRBJ1-1,TRBV18,.,.,TGTGCCAGCTCACCAGGGGCTAATGAAGCTTTCTTT,CASSPGANEAFF
TRBJ2-3,TRBV6-5,few,TRBD1,TGTGCCAGCAGCCAAAGGGGGCTAACTGGAGATACGCAGTATTTT,CASSQRGLTGDTQYF
TRBJ2-7,TRBV7-2,.,.,TGTGCCAGCAGCTTAGGGGCACTAGCCTTCTCCTACGAGCAGTACTTC,CASSLGALAFSYEQYF
TRBJ1-1,TRBV5-1,.,.,TGCGCCAGCAGCTTGGAACCAGGGAGGAACACTGAAGCTTTCTTT,CASSLEPGRNTEAFF